A selection of T cell receptor beta chains follows, all from one sample in a study of T-cell memory formation after mild COVID-19. TCRdb used MiXCR to reprocess the 5' RACE reads, holding one entry per CDR3 protein. This repertoire shows 90,000 to 120,000 distinct CDR3 sequences, approximately 15% found once; its top ten account for 30% to 45%. Sample: PBMCs or a T cell subset sorted from them (not recorded which). The source of these receptors is a man between 18 and 35 years old who had mild COVID-19 (a few samples of this study predate the infection). Cell type and time point are not known. The CDR3 runs from the conserved cysteine through the conserved F or W. The D gene is left open where the match is weak. Size is omitted from some rows. Given values are once, few, many or a class for expanded clones.

V: TRBV4-1
size: NA
D: NA
J: TRBJ1-2
CDR3: CASSQEPGLPNYGYTF
DNA: TGCGCCAGCAGCCAAGAGCCAGGACTCCCTAACTATGGCTACACCTTC

V: TRBV6-5
size: NA
D: TRBD1
J: TRBJ1-6
CDR3: CASSYSGQGSSYNSPLHF
DNA: TGTGCCAGCAGTTACTCGGGACAGGGCAGCTCCTATAATTCACCCCTCCACTTT

V: TRBV10-3
size: NA
D: NA
J: TRBJ2-5
CDR3: CAISDRGADQETQYF
DNA: TGTGCCATCAGTGACCGGGGGGCAGACCAAGAGACCCAGTACTTC

V: TRBV7-3
size: few
D: NA
J: TRBJ2-5
CDR3: CASSLGVLGHETQYF
DNA: TGTGCCAGCAGCTTGGGTGTGTTGGGGCACGAGACCCAGTACTTC

V: TRBV12-3/TRBV12-4
size: few
D: TRBD1
J: TRBJ2-2
CDR3: CASRRTGFAGELFF
DNA: TGTGCCAGCAGAAGGACAGGGTTTGCCGGGGAGCTGTTTTTT

V: TRBV24-1
size: few
D: TRBD1
J: TRBJ2-1
CDR3: CATSDLARGNEQFF
DNA: TGTGCCACCAGTGATTTGGCCAGGGGGAATGAGCAGTTCTTC

V: TRBV4-1
size: few
D: NA
J: TRBJ2-3
CDR3: CASSHGGSTDTQYF
DNA: TGCGCCAGCAGCCATGGGGGGAGCACAGATACGCAGTATTTT

V: TRBV6-6
size: few
D: NA
J: TRBJ1-5
CDR3: CASSYGGARNNQPQHF
DNA: TGTGCCAGCAGTTATGGGGGGGCACGGAACAATCAGCCCCAGCATTTT

V: TRBV6-5
size: few
D: TRBD2
J: TRBJ2-1
CDR3: CASSYSGASGGLVDEQFF
DNA: TGTGCCAGCAGTTACTCGGGTGCTAGCGGGGGGCTAGTCGATGAGCAGTTCTTC

V: TRBV7-2
size: NA
D: NA
J: TRBJ1-2
CDR3: CASSLALGGDGYTF
DNA: TGTGCCAGCAGCTTAGCGTTGGGGGGCGATGGCTACACCTTC

V: TRBV28
size: few
D: NA
J: TRBJ2-3
CDR3: CASSPGTTDTQYF
DNA: TGTGCCAGCAGTCCGGGGACAACAGATACGCAGTATTTT

V: TRBV6-5
size: NA
D: NA
J: TRBJ2-1
CDR3: CASSSGGSRAYNEQFF
DNA: TGTGCCAGCAGTTCCGGAGGGTCTCGAGCTTACAATGAGCAGTTCTTC

V: TRBV2
size: NA
D: TRBD1
J: TRBJ2-2
CDR3: CASSGGTGMTGELFF
DNA: TGTGCCAGCAGCGGAGGGACAGGGATGACCGGTGAGCTGTTTTTT

V: TRBV5-1
size: NA
D: TRBD1
J: TRBJ1-2
CDR3: CASSALPSEGQGWYGYTF
DNA: TGCGCCAGCAGCGCCCTACCGTCAGAGGGACAGGGATGGTATGGCTACACCTTC

V: TRBV28
size: few
D: NA
J: TRBJ1-4
CDR3: CASTLFGDGTEKLFF
DNA: TGTGCCAGCACCCTATTCGGGGACGGGACTGAAAAACTGTTTTTT

V: TRBV12-3/TRBV12-4
size: few
D: NA
J: TRBJ1-3
CDR3: CASRSTGSSGNTIYF
DNA: TGTGCCAGCAGAAGTACAGGGAGCTCTGGAAACACCATATATTTT

V: TRBV9
size: NA
D: NA
J: TRBJ2-3
CDR3: CASSVSRPPDTQYF
DNA: TGTGCCAGCAGCGTCAGCCGACCCCCAGATACGCAGTATTTT

V: TRBV14
size: NA
D: NA
J: TRBJ2-1
CDR3: CASSQDTGSEQFF
DNA: TGTGCCAGCAGCCAAGATACGGGAAGCGAACAGTTCTTC

V: TRBV5-1
size: NA
D: NA
J: TRBJ2-3
CDR3: CASTIYPLPTDTQYF
DNA: TGCGCCAGCACTATCTATCCCCTCCCCACAGATACGCAGTATTTT

V: TRBV7-2
size: NA
D: NA
J: TRBJ2-7
CDR3: CASSTSQGIGYEQYF
DNA: TGTGCCAGCAGCACAAGTCAGGGGATAGGCTACGAGCAGTACTTC

V: TRBV7-2
size: few
D: TRBD2
J: TRBJ2-5
CDR3: CASSPTSRETQYF
DNA: TGTGCCAGCAGCCCGACTAGCAGAGAGACCCAGTACTTC

V: TRBV9
size: few
D: NA
J: TRBJ2-1
CDR3: CASSDVPVAYNEQFF
DNA: TGTGCCAGCAGCGACGTCCCTGTAGCCTACAATGAGCAGTTCTTC

V: TRBV3-1
size: NA
D: TRBD1
J: TRBJ1-1
CDR3: CASSQGIWTGVGAFF
DNA: TGTGCCAGCAGCCAAGGAATATGGACAGGGGTTGGAGCTTTCTTT

V: TRBV4-1
size: few
D: NA
J: TRBJ2-2
CDR3: CASSQVGGNTGELFF
DNA: TGCGCCAGCAGCCAAGTGGGAGGGAACACCGGGGAGCTGTTTTTT

V: TRBV11-2
size: NA
D: NA
J: TRBJ2-2
CDR3: CASSHGRFLNTGELFF
DNA: TGTGCCAGCAGCCACGGACGGTTTCTTAACACCGGGGAGCTGTTTTTT

V: TRBV9
size: NA
D: NA
J: TRBJ2-2
CDR3: CASSPSFGELFF
DNA: TGTGCCAGCAGCCCGAGCTTCGGGGAGCTGTTTTTT

V: TRBV9
size: NA
D: NA
J: TRBJ2-7
CDR3: CASSVGVGGGYEQYF
DNA: TGTGCCAGCAGCGTCGGGGTCGGGGGTGGCTACGAGCAGTACTTC

V: TRBV5-6
size: many
D: NA
J: TRBJ1-1
CDR3: CASSLEARMNTEAFF
DNA: TGTGCCAGCAGCTTGGAAGCTCGGATGAACACTGAAGCTTTCTTT

V: TRBV6-5
size: few
D: TRBD1
J: TRBJ1-1
CDR3: CASSPGQEQVKAFF
DNA: TGTGCCAGCAGTCCCGGACAGGAACAAGTAAAAGCTTTCTTT

V: TRBV10-2
size: few
D: NA
J: TRBJ1-5
CDR3: CASSPSPQPQHF
DNA: TGCGCCAGCAGTCCCAGCCCCCAGCCCCAGCATTTT

V: TRBV5-1
size: few
D: TRBD1
J: TRBJ2-3
CDR3: CASSFWTGGTDTQYF
DNA: TGCGCCAGCAGCTTTTGGACAGGGGGCACAGATACGCAGTATTTT

V: TRBV15
size: few
D: TRBD1
J: TRBJ1-1
CDR3: CATSGTVMNTEAFF
DNA: TGTGCCACCAGTGGGACAGTCATGAACACTGAAGCTTTCTTT

V: TRBV7-6
size: many
D: NA
J: TRBJ2-7
CDR3: CASSPADSYEQYF
DNA: TGTGCCAGCAGCCCAGCCGACAGCTACGAGCAGTACTTC